This entry features one T cell receptor beta chain sequence. V was trimmed by 0 bases and J by 6 bases, leaving 10 bases between them. Germline V lookup: CDR1 SGHRS, CDR2 YFSETQ. This CDR3 contains 14 residues. The data derive from a study of blood T cell repertoires in COVID-19. Authors' processing steps: Counts of nucleated cells, estimated from reference gene primer amplification, were obtained. Data came from immunoSEQ multiplex PCR; TCRdb stores just in-frame clones and leaves some out. The V and J calls and the clone size are those of that table, but D and trimming were determined from the DNA. The sample records around 150,000 clones, about 90% being singletons.

This sequence was found in a man in his thirties or forties with COVID-19, enrolled during active disease. The chain employs TRBV5-1 and TRBJ1-5; D is possibly TRBD1 (6 bases). Source material: peripheral blood. CDR3 nucleotide sequence: TGCGCCAGCAGCTTGGAGGGCAGGGGTCAGCCCCAGCATTTT. It specifies CASSLEGRGQPQHF.